These 22 T cell receptor beta chains share one sample of origin, sequenced in a study of CD8 T cells in Susac syndrome. RNA was extracted with the RNeasy kit, and a quantity of 0.5 to 1 ug was reverse transcribed using random hexamers. TCRdb re-derived calls from the immunoSEQ multiplex PCR reads in MiXCR, one entry per CDR3 protein. Among 150,000 to 200,000 distinct CDR3 sequences listed, roughly 95% were seen once. Input material: CD4+ T cells from PBMCs. Every receptor here comes from a human donor with multiple sclerosis.

This clonotype is a singleton in its sample. This rearrangement joins TRBV24-1 to TRBJ2-6, with D unresolved. Trimming shortened V by 10 bases and J by 0 bases, and 12 bases separated the two germline ends. CDR3 length equals 15 residues. Germline CDR1 reads KGHDR; CDR2 reads SFDVKD. This CDR3 reads CATGPARSGANVLTF. The DNA of the CDR3 is TGTGCCACAGGGCCTGCCCGCTCTGGGGCCAACGTCCTGACTTTC.

This clonotype was found once. The chain joins TRBV20-1 to TRBJ1-6, with 9 bases that match TRBD1. The CDR3 is made up of 14 amino acids. Germline CDR1 DFQATT, CDR2 SNEGSKA (reference sequence). With V trimmed by 7 bases and J by 10 bases, 11 bases remained unmatched. The CDR3 spells CSVPPGTGKSPLHF. The CDR3 DNA reads TGCAGTGTCCCTCCCGGGACAGGGAAATCACCCCTCCACTTT.

The chain couples TRBV2 to TRBJ1-5; 7 nucleotides align to TRBD1. V gave up 5 bases and J gave up 3 bases; unmatched junction bases: 4. The CDR3 spans 14 residues. Germline V gives CDR1 SNHLY, CDR2 FYNNEI. Here the CDR3 DNA reads TGTGCCAGCAGTCCACAGGGGCTCAATCAGCCCCAGCATTTT. It yields the protein CASSPQGLNQPQHF.

The V and J genes are TRBV29-1 and TRBJ1-2; D is unclear. This CDR3 has 13 amino acids. Germline CDR1 and CDR2: SQVTM and ANQGSEA. V lost 6 bases, J lost 2 bases, and 13 bases lay in between. CDR3 DNA: TGCAGCGTCGCGGACCTAAAAAACTATGGCTACACCTTC. This codes for CSVADLKNYGYTF.

V is TRBV28 and J is TRBJ1-5; maybe TRBD1 (5 bases). From germline, CDR1 is MDHEN and CDR2 SYDVKM. The CDR3 contains 12 residues. V gave up 2 bases and J gave up 9 bases, with 8 bases separating them. CDR3 sequence (DNA): TGTGCCAGCAGTTTAAGGGGTGCGCCCCAGCATTTT. Its translation: CASSLRGAPQHF.

The rearrangement joins TRBV29-1 to TRBJ1-4; tentative D call: TRBD1 (5 bases). V lost 4 bases to trimming and J lost 2 bases, with 8 bases between them. This CDR3 region has 13 residues. Germline lookup yields CDR1 SQVTM and CDR2 ANQGSEA. CDR3 nucleotide sequence: TGCAGCGTTGTAAAGGGGACTAATGAAAAACTGTTTTTT. Amino acids: CSVVKGTNEKLFF.

This chain connects TRBV5-1 to TRBJ2-1; TRBD1 might be the D (6 bases). Germline loops: CDR1 SGHRS, CDR2 YFSETQ. Trimming took 4 bases from V and 6 from J, leaving 20 bases between them. CDR3 length: 16 residues. This CDR3 is CASSPASGALGNEQFF. CDR3 DNA: TGCGCCAGCAGCCCAGCCTCAGGGGCGCTGGGCAATGAGCAGTTCTTC.

The rearrangement uses TRBV25-1 and TRBJ1-2, with 7 nucleotides matching TRBD1. CDR1 MGHDK and CDR2 SYGVNS come from the germline V gene. V was pared by 3 bases and J by 6 bases, with 4 bases of the junction left unmatched. This CDR3 has 13 amino acids. The CDR3 region is CASSDDRVDGYTF. CDR3 in DNA: TGTGCCAGCAGTGACGACAGGGTCGATGGCTACACCTTC.

The CDR3 sequence is CSARDRLRRTSGRSRNIQYF. The CDR3 DNA follows: TGCAGTGCTAGAGATCGACTTCGGCGGACTAGCGGGAGGAGTCGAAACATTCAGTACTTC. The rearrangement joins TRBV20-1 to TRBJ2-4, with 14 bases identical to TRBD2. V was clipped by 0 bases and J by 6 bases; unmatched bases: 16. CDR1 and CDR2 from the germline V gene are DFQATT and SNEGSKA (reference sequence). This CDR3 has 20 amino acids.

This chain uses TRBV29-1 with TRBJ2-5; 9 nucleotides agree with TRBD1. Per germline, CDR1 SQVTM and CDR2 ANQGSEA. V was clipped by 6 bases and J by 4 bases; unmatched bases: 12. The CDR3 runs 15 residues. In DNA form, the CDR3 reads TGCAGCGTCCAGTGGCGGGACAGGGTCGTAGAGACCCAGTACTTC. This translates into CSVQWRDRVVETQYF.

The CDR3 DNA is TGCAGCGTTCACGGAACATTCGGCTATGGCTACACCTTC. Translated, it gives CSVHGTFGYGYTF. The chain recombines TRBV29-1 with TRBJ1-2, with D uncertain. V dropped 5 bases and J dropped 4 bases, with 14 bases sitting between them. CDR1 SQVTM and CDR2 ANQGSEA come from the germline V gene. The CDR3 is 13 amino acids.

V usage is TRBV27 and J usage is TRBJ2-1; 9 nucleotides align to TRBD1. J lost 3 bases, V lost 2 bases, and 2 bases had no gene match. The CDR3 spans 15 residues. The germline gives CDR1 MNHEY, CDR2 SMNVEV (reference sequence). The CDR3 DNA sequence: TGTGCCAGCAGTTTAATGGGACAGGGCTACAATGAGCAGTTCTTC. Residues: CASSLMGQGYNEQFF.

The V gene is TRBV29-1, the J gene TRBJ2-5; D gene uncertain. Trimming removed 7 bases from V and 5 bases from J, with 11 bases in between. The CDR3 is made up of 11 amino acids. Germline CDR1 and CDR2: SQVTM and ANQGSEA. The CDR3 nucleotides are TGCAGCGGGGGTCAGGCGGAGACCCAGTACTTC. This translates into CSGGQAETQYF.

The chain joins TRBV29-1 to TRBJ2-5, with 7 bases identical to TRBD1. The germline CDR1 and CDR2 sequences are SQVTM and ANQGSEA. Trimming removed 7 bases from V and 0 bases from J; junction bases left unmatched: 5. CDR3 length: 13 residues. The CDR3 region is CSGGQPNQETQYF. CDR3 coding DNA: TGCAGCGGGGGACAGCCTAACCAAGAGACCCAGTACTTC.

This chain uses TRBV24-1 with TRBJ2-7; 12 nucleotides align to TRBD1. CDR1 KGHDR and CDR2 SFDVKD come from the germline V gene. V lost 3 bases, J lost 7 bases, and 6 bases stayed unmatched. The CDR3 totals 15 residues. CDR3 DNA sequence: TGTGCCACCAGTGATCCGGGACAGGGGGCTGTTGAGCAGTACTTC. Translated, it gives CATSDPGQGAVEQYF.

In nucleotides, the CDR3 is TGTGCCAGCAGCCCGGCTCTAGCGGGAGTTAACATTCAGTACTTC. It specifies CASSPALAGVNIQYF. The V call is TRBV4-2, the J call TRBJ2-4, with 10 bases fitting TRBD2. Germline V CDR1 and CDR2: LGHNA, YNFKEQ. This CDR3 comprises 15 residues. Germline trimming cut 4 bases from V and 7 bases from J; bases unmatched to any gene: 7.

The chain links TRBV30 to TRBJ2-4; D is unclear. Trimming stripped 2 bases from V and 8 bases from J, with 7 bases between. Germline assignment: CDR1 GTSNPN and CDR2 SVGIG (reference sequence). The CDR3 runs 11 residues. The CDR3 protein is CAWSTYHIQYF. CDR3 DNA: TGTGCCTGGAGTACCTACCACATTCAGTACTTC.

The CDR3 nucleotides read TGCAGGGCCGGGGCAGCCAACACTGAAGCTTTCTTT. Translation: CRAGAANTEAFF. The chain uses TRBV29-1 and TRBJ1-1; D possibly corresponds to TRBD1 (5 bases). The V gene's germline CDR1 is SQVTM and CDR2 ANQGSEA. CDR3 length: 12 amino acids.

V is TRBV9 and J is TRBJ2-3, with D possibly matching TRBD1 (5 bases). Germline V gives CDR1 SGDLS, CDR2 YYNGEE. There are 13 residues in the CDR3. Trimming took 0 bases from V and 6 from J, leaving 8 bases between them. CDR3 nucleotides: TGTGCCAGCAGCGTAGCCACAGGTGATACGCAGTATTTT. Its translation: CASSVATGDTQYF.

The chain links TRBV21-1 to TRBJ2-1; whether TRBD1, the table's D call, matches the DNA was not checked. TRBV21-1 is a pseudogene locus. CDR3 length: 17 residues. In DNA form, the CDR3 reads TGTGCCAGCAGCACCTCTGGGCCGGACAGGGGGATGAATGAGCAGTTCTTC. Amino acid sequence: CASSTSGPDRGMNEQFF.

The chain employs TRBV5-1 and TRBJ2-1; D perhaps matches TRBD2 (6 bases). Germline-derived CDR1 and CDR2 are SGHRS and YFSETQ. V was trimmed by 4 bases and J by 8 bases, leaving 16 bases between them. The CDR3 loop spans 14 amino acids. This chain's CDR3 is CASSPQSGEDEQFF. CDR3 sequence (DNA): TGCGCCAGCAGCCCCCAATCGGGGGAAGATGAGCAGTTCTTC.

The chain combines TRBV5-1 with TRBJ2-2; 12 nucleotides align to TRBD2. Losses at the gene ends were 7 bases for V and 7 bases for J; bases not matched to a gene: 5. Germline assignment: CDR1 SGHRS and CDR2 YFSETQ. The CDR3 covers 14 residues. The CDR3 sequence is CASSRLAGVGELFF. CDR3 bases: TGCGCCAGCTCTCGACTAGCGGGAGTCGGGGAGCTGTTTTTT.